Listed below are T cell receptor beta chains from one sample, sequenced in a study of T cell responses to AZD1222 COVID-19 vaccine. This table comes from immunoSEQ multiplex PCR, and its TCRdb copy is limited to in-frame clones, with some not included. The sample holds 120,000 to 150,000 clones, under 90% seen once. Source: peripheral blood, taken 28 days after the second AZD1222 dose. These receptors came from an adult who received the AZD1222 COVID-19 vaccine. CDR3s include the opening cysteine and the closing phenylalanine or tryptophan. A D gene is named only where the DNA matches it firmly. A clone size is listed for some rows: how often the clone was seen (once, few, many), or a class if it is expanded.

d_gene	abundance	v_gene	j_gene	CDR3aa	CDR3nt
NA	once	TRBV7-2	TRBJ2-1	CASSLASSSYNEQFF	TGTGCCAGCAGCTTAGCGAGTTCTAGCTACAATGAGCAGTTCTTC
NA	NA	TRBV6-5	TRBJ1-3	CASTSQKSGNTIYF	TGTGCCAGCACAAGCCAGAAGTCTGGAAACACCATATATTTT
NA	NA	TRBV28	TRBJ2-6	CASSLTGPGANVLTF	TGTGCCAGCAGTCTGACAGGCCCCGGGGCCAACGTCCTGACTTTC
NA	NA	TRBV7-6	TRBJ1-2	CASSSLDPGGGYTF	TGTGCCAGCAGCTCTTTGGACCCGGGCGGTGGCTACACCTTC
TRBD1	NA	TRBV5-5	TRBJ1-1	CASSSGQGQANTEAFF	TGTGCCAGCAGCTCAGGACAGGGTCAGGCGAACACTGAAGCTTTCTTT
TRBD1	NA	TRBV4-3	TRBJ1-1	CASSQDRGQSTEAFF	TGCGCCAGCAGCCAAGATCGGGGACAGAGCACTGAAGCTTTCTTT
NA	NA	TRBV10-1	TRBJ2-1	CASSAGPRVNEQFF	TGCGCCAGCAGTGCGGGGCCCAGAGTCAATGAGCAGTTCTTC
NA	NA	TRBV28	TRBJ1-4	CASSSLGGGGEKLFF	TGTGCCAGCAGTTCCCTAGGGGGAGGTGGTGAAAAACTGTTTTTT
NA	NA	TRBV3-1/TRBV3-2	TRBJ2-3	CASSQALVTDTQYF	TGTGCCAGCAGCCAAGCACTAGTGACAGATACGCAGTATTTT
NA	NA	TRBV2	TRBJ1-4	CASSDSEEDPAANEKLFF	TGTGCCAGCAGTGATTCGGAGGAGGACCCCGCGGCTAATGAAAAACTGTTTTTT
NA	NA	TRBV19	TRBJ1-1	CASRPFTRVGGAGEAFF	TGTGCCAGTAGGCCCTTTACTCGGGTTGGGGGGGCTGGTGAAGCTTTCTTT
NA	NA	TRBV5-1	TRBJ2-3	CASSLDGGNTQYF	TGCGCCAGCAGCTTGGATGGGGGGAATACGCAGTATTTT
NA	NA	TRBV28	TRBJ1-1	CASSITSDTEAFF	TGTGCCAGCAGTATCACATCGGACACTGAAGCTTTCTTT
NA	few	TRBV6-4	TRBJ1-6	CASSDSPDNSPLHF	TGTGCCAGCAGTGACTCTCCGGACAATTCACCCCTCCACTTT
TRBD1	NA	TRBV28	TRBJ1-3	CASSHQGAAGNTIYF	TGTGCCAGCAGTCACCAGGGGGCCGCTGGAAACACCATATATTTT
NA	NA	TRBV2	TRBJ1-1	CATQRGENTEAFF	TGTGCCACCCAGAGGGGGGAGAACACTGAAGCTTTCTTT
NA	NA	TRBV18	TRBJ1-1	CASSPARPTTEAFF	TGTGCCAGCTCACCAGCCCGCCCAACCACTGAAGCTTTCTTT